This T cell receptor beta chain was captured in a study of blood T cell repertoires in COVID-19. Germline V gives CDR1 SGHDN, CDR2 FVKESK. The CDR3 runs 15 residues. V lost 2 bases and J 0 bases, leaving 9 bases between the germline ends. Profiled with immunoSEQ multiplex PCR; TCRdb holds only in-frame clones, not every one. Of over 30,000 clones in the sample, 60% to 80% were seen once. The clonotype was recovered from a human donor in a cohort sampled during active COVID-19. Sample: peripheral blood. V is TRBV14 and J is TRBJ2-3; possible D gene TRBD2, 5 bases. CDR3 loop: CASSQQSGSTDTQYF. The CDR3 DNA sequence: TGTGCCAGCAGCCAACAGAGCGGAAGCACAGATACGCAGTATTTT.